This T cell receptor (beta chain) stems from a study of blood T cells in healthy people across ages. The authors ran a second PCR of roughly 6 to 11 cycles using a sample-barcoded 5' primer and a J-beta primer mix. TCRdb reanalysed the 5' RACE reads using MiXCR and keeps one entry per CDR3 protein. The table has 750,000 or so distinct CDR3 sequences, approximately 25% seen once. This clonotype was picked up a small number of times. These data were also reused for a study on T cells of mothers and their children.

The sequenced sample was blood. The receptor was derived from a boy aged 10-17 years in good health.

As DNA, the CDR3 is TGTGCCACCAGCAGAAGAGCGGGGAACACAGATACGCAGTATTTT. This encodes CATSRRAGNTDTQYF. The chain has TRBV15 and TRBJ2-3; 7 bases line up with TRBD2. The length of the CDR3 is 15 residues. V was clipped by 2 bases and J by 2 bases; unmatched bases: 4. Germline CDR1 reads LNHNV; CDR2 reads YYDKDF (reference sequence).